This T cell receptor beta chain was sequenced in a study of control samples from healthy donors and cancer patients. V was clipped by 4 bases and J by 4 bases, with 14 bases between them. The CDR3 is 15 amino acids. Germline V gene sequence: CDR1 SEHNR, CDR2 FQNEAQ (reference sequence). The data were produced by immunoSEQ multiplex PCR, yet TCRdb's version contains in-frame clones alone and is incomplete. Of some 51,000 clones in the sample, 88% were seen once. This clonotype was sampled from a middle-aged man in good health. What was sequenced was blood. This sequence joins TRBV7-9 and TRBJ1-5, with unresolved D. The CDR3, as DNA: TGTGCCAGCAGCTCTGGGATCGGGGTAAATCAGCCCCAGCATTTT. Translating it yields CASSSGIGVNQPQHF.